This passage covers 9 T cell receptor beta chains from one sample sequenced in a study of shared clonotypes between healthy human individuals. Only in-frame clones appear in the TCRdb table, and some are missing; sequencing was by immunoSEQ multiplex PCR. This sample has about 2.2 million clones, with 90% to 95% found just once. Selected positively for CCR7 and CD45RO-negative, naive CD8 cells excluded terminally differentiated effector memory CD45RA+ cells. The specimen sequenced was naive CD8+ T cells from PBMCs. These receptors all come from a man in his late teens or twenties in good health. Some clones in this sample may be carry-over from other donors' samples.

J is TRBJ2-1 and V is TRBV28; 10 bases match TRBD2. With 5 bases clipped from V and 9 bases from J, the junction kept 10 bases outside the gene matches. The length of the CDR3 is 15 residues. Germline V gene data show CDR1 as MDHEN and CDR2 as SYDVKM. CDR3 loop: CASSKAGGPYGEQFF. CDR3 sequence (DNA): TGTGCCAGCAGTAAAGCGGGAGGGCCTTACGGTGAGCAGTTCTTC.

The chain employs TRBV19 and TRBJ2-7, with 7 bases aligning to TRBD1. Germline V gives CDR1 LNHDA, CDR2 SQIVND (reference sequence). The CDR3 is 15 amino acids. Trimming cost V 9 bases and J 6 bases; bases outside gene matches: 17. This CDR3 is CASGDRAQGDLEQYF. For the CDR3, the DNA is TGTGCCAGCGGCGACCGTGCGCAGGGGGATCTCGAGCAGTACTTC.

V usage is TRBV25-1 and J usage is TRBJ1-2; no clear D gene. V lost 6 bases, J lost 3 bases, and 11 bases lay in between. Germline CDR1 is MGHDK and CDR2 is SYGVNS. The CDR3 is 13 amino acids. The CDR3 DNA follows: TGTGCCAGCAGAGATGAGGAATACTATGGCTACACCTTC. Its translation: CASRDEEYYGYTF.

This rearrangement joins TRBV9 to TRBJ2-7, with D hard to call. The CDR3 length is 15 residues. Looked up from germline, CDR1 is SGDLS and CDR2 is YYNGEE. V was pared by 0 bases and J by 1 base, with 11 bases between. The CDR3, as DNA: TGTGCCAGCAGCGTAGGAAAGGGTCATTCCTACGAGCAGTACTTC. Residues: CASSVGKGHSYEQYF.

This clone appeared a single time. This same CDR3 is encoded by further DNA sequences in the sample. This sequence joins TRBV5-1 and TRBJ2-5; no clear D. V gave up 2 bases and J gave up 4 bases, with 3 bases separating them. The CDR3 has 11 residues. Germline CDR1 is SGHRS and CDR2 is YFSETQ. This chain's CDR3 is CASSLLETQYF. CDR3 in DNA: TGCGCCAGCAGCTTATTAGAGACCCAGTACTTC.

The chain combines TRBV18 with TRBJ1-2; D remains ambiguous. From germline, CDR1 is KGHSH and CDR2 LQKENI. The CDR3 is 19 amino acids. Trimming shortened V by 3 bases and J by 0 bases, and 23 bases separated the two germline ends. The CDR3 sequence is CASSPPRVGSGGPNYGYTF. In nucleotides, the CDR3 is TGTGCCAGCTCACCGCCGAGGGTAGGCAGCGGTGGGCCTAACTATGGCTACACCTTC. Full variable domain (outside the CDR3, taken from reference TRBV18 and TRBJ1-2): NAGVMQNPRHLVRRRGQEARLRCSPMKGHSHVYWYRQLPEEGLKFMVYLQKENIIDESGMPKERFSAEFPKEGPSILRIQQVVRGDSAAYFCASSPPRVGSGGPNYGYTFGSGTRLTVV.

The CDR3: CASSFLVNTGELFF. The CDR3 nucleotides read TGTGCCAGCAGCTTTTTGGTAAACACCGGGGAGCTGTTTTTT. This chain uses TRBV5-6 with TRBJ2-2; D gene uncertain. The V gene lost 2 bases and the J gene lost 2 bases, with 7 bases spanning the gap. Germline CDR1 SGHDT, CDR2 YYEEEE. The CDR3 has 14 amino acids.

J is TRBJ2-7 and V is TRBV5-1; D may correspond to TRBD1 or TRBD2 (5 bases each). V lost 0 bases to trimming and J lost 3 bases, with 16 bases between them. Per the germline V gene, CDR1 is SGHRS and CDR2 is YFSETQ. The CDR3 runs 16 residues. CDR3 sequence: CASSLADGGPSYEQYF. DNA for the CDR3: TGCGCCAGCAGCTTGGCCGATGGGGGACCTAGCTACGAGCAGTACTTC.

The rearrangement uses TRBV7-2 and TRBJ2-1; D is unresolved. CDR1 and CDR2 (germline): SGHTA, FQGNSA. This CDR3 is built from 11 residues. V lost 5 bases, J lost 15 bases, and 14 bases lay in between. Written as DNA, the CDR3 is TGTGCCAGCAGCGTACCGCCTGAGAGGTTCTTC. This gives the protein CASSVPPERFF.